The 24 T cell receptor beta chains below were found in one sample sequenced in a study of cytomegalovirus exposure and HLA in healthy donors. PCR used 60 Vbeta primers and 13 Jbeta primers. This table comes from immunoSEQ multiplex PCR, and its TCRdb copy is limited to in-frame clones, with some not included. This table has about 120,000 clones, about 70% appearing once. Specimen: PBMCs. These receptors originate from a human donor in good health.

In this sample, this clone turned up once. The chain has TRBV2 and TRBJ2-2, with 8 nucleotides matching TRBD1. CDR3 size: 15 residues. J was trimmed by 7 bases and V by 5 bases; bases with no gene match: 9. Germline V CDR1 and CDR2: SNHLY, FYNNEI. CDR3 sequence reads: CASSTFQGAGGELFF. CDR3 nucleotide sequence: TGTGCCAGCAGTACCTTTCAGGGGGCTGGCGGGGAGCTGTTTTTT.

This clone was observed once. The V gene is TRBV7-9, the J gene TRBJ2-3; 12 nucleotides line up with TRBD2. The CDR3 sequence is 16 residues long. V lost 5 bases, J lost 6 bases, and 9 bases stayed unmatched. CDR1 is SEHNR and CDR2 is FQNEAQ in the germline V gene (reference sequence). CDR3 residues: CASSRGLAGTGDTQYF. CDR3 sequence (DNA): TGTGCCAGCAGCCGAGGACTAGCGGGGACGGGGGATACGCAGTATTTT.

The chain links TRBV10-1 to TRBJ2-5, with D tentatively TRBD2 (5 bases). Trimming stripped 7 bases from V and 4 bases from J, with 13 bases between. The CDR3 is 13 amino acids. Per the germline V gene, CDR1 is WNHNN and CDR2 is SYGVQD (reference sequence). CDR3 in DNA: TGCGCCAGCAAGTCCAACGGAGGAGAGACCCAGTACTTC. It translates to CASKSNGGETQYF.

This chain uses TRBV6-1 with TRBJ2-7, with D perhaps matching TRBD1 (5 bases). V was shortened by 4 bases and J by 7 bases, with 17 bases between the two germline ends. Germline CDR1 MNHNS, CDR2 SASEGT. The length of the CDR3 is 14 residues. This CDR3 is CASSVDPAGREQYF. DNA for the CDR3: TGTGCCAGCAGTGTCGACCCGGCAGGGCGAGAGCAGTACTTC.

The V call is TRBV6-6, the J call TRBJ2-7, with D possibly being TRBD1 (5 bases). CDR1 and CDR2 from the germline V gene are MNHNY and SVGAGI (reference sequence). The CDR3 loop spans 14 amino acids. V lost 4 bases to trimming and J lost 0 bases, with 10 bases between them. The CDR3 reads CASSLAGNSYEQYF. CDR3 bases: TGTGCCAGCAGTTTAGCAGGGAACTCCTACGAGCAGTACTTC.

The gene calls are TRBV5-4 and TRBJ1-6; 9 bases agree with TRBD1. The CDR3 totals 17 residues. Per germline, CDR1 SGHNT and CDR2 YYREEE (reference sequence). J lost 9 bases, V lost 4 bases, and 14 bases had no gene match. The CDR3 here is CASSKDPGQGILSPLHF. DNA of the CDR3: TGTGCCAGCAGCAAGGACCCGGGACAGGGTATTCTTTCACCCCTCCACTTT.

The V call is TRBV9, the J call TRBJ1-3; TRBD1 is a possible D gene (6 bases). Between the trimmed V and J ends, which lost 2 bases and 4 bases, there was a span of 10 bases. The CDR3 has 14 amino acids. The V gene's germline CDR1 is SGDLS and CDR2 YYNGEE. The CDR3 sequence is CASSVKGEGNTIYF. The CDR3 DNA follows: TGTGCCAGCAGCGTGAAGGGGGAAGGAAACACCATATATTTT.

This rearrangement joins TRBV7-9 to TRBJ2-1; 7 bases are a match to TRBD2. The CDR3 extends over 12 amino acids. Germline values: CDR1 SEHNR, CDR2 FQNEAQ (reference sequence). V lost 5 bases and J lost 7; bases outside the gene matches: 2. The CDR3 DNA follows: TGTGCCAGCAGCCGGACTAGTAATGAGCAGTTCTTC. Encoded protein: CASSRTSNEQFF. The full variable domain, its missing parts supplied by reference TRBV7-9 and TRBJ2-1, is DTGVSQNPRHKITKRGQNVTFRCDPISEHNRLYWYRQTLGQGPEFLTYFQNEAQLEKSRLLSDRFSAERPKGSFSTLEIQRTEQGDSAMYLCASSRTSNEQFFGPGTRLTVL.

The V and J genes are TRBV2 and TRBJ2-7, with 10 bases aligning to TRBD2. Germline trimming cut 5 bases from V and 0 bases from J; bases unmatched to any gene: 7. Germline V gene data show CDR1 as SNHLY and CDR2 as FYNNEI. CDR3 length equals 16 residues. CDR3 bases: TGTGCCAGCAGTCCTCGATCTAGCGGGAGCTCCTACGAGCAGTACTTC. It encodes CASSPRSSGSSYEQYF.

This clone appeared a few times. The chain carries TRBV19 and TRBJ1-4, with 8 bases lining up with TRBD1. The CDR3 covers 16 residues. Trimming took 6 bases from V and 6 from J; bases not matched to a gene: 12. The germline gives CDR1 LNHDA, CDR2 SQIVND (reference sequence). The CDR3 region is CASRTAGQGGYEKLFF. The CDR3 DNA is TGTGCCAGTAGGACCGCTGGACAGGGAGGGTATGAAAAACTGTTTTTT.

The chain carries TRBV10-3 and TRBJ2-7; a possible D gene is TRBD2 (6 bases). The V gene lost 4 bases and the J gene lost 7 bases, with 14 bases spanning the gap. The V gene's germline CDR1 is ENHRY and CDR2 SYGVKD. This CDR3 is built from 13 residues. CDR3 protein: CAISVALANEQYF. The CDR3 DNA follows: TGTGCCATCAGTGTCGCACTAGCAAATGAGCAGTACTTC.

The chain is built from TRBV23-1 and TRBJ2-2, with 9 bases identical to TRBD1. TRBV23-1 is given ORF status, its function remaining uncertain. J lost 3 bases, V lost 4 bases, and 3 bases had no gene match. There are 15 residues in the CDR3. The CDR3 region is CASSLDRGYTGELFF. In nucleotides, the CDR3 is TGCGCCAGCAGTCTGGACAGGGGATACACCGGGGAGCTGTTTTTT.

The chain carries TRBV6-6 and TRBJ1-6, with D unresolved. Germline CDR1 MNHNY, CDR2 SVGAGI (reference sequence). The CDR3 loop spans 16 amino acids. The V end lost 4 bases, the J end lost 8 bases, and 18 bases lay between the germline ends. This CDR3 reads CASSSYSPGSDSPLHF. For the CDR3, the DNA is TGTGCCAGCAGTTCCTATTCACCGGGGTCGGATTCACCCCTCCACTTT.

V is TRBV7-2 and J is TRBJ2-3; 8 nucleotides align to TRBD2. The ends lost 1 base at V and 2 bases at J; junction bases unmatched: 5. The length of the CDR3 is 16 residues. The germline gives CDR1 SGHTA, CDR2 FQGNSA. CDR3 DNA sequence: TGTGCCAGCAGCTTAGAGAGCGGGGGAACCACAGATACGCAGTATTTT. This translates into CASSLESGGTTDTQYF.

This clone was recorded a few times. The chain joins TRBV30 to TRBJ1-5; D possibly corresponds to TRBD1 (6 bases). Germline CDR1 GTSNPN, CDR2 SVGIG (reference sequence). The V gene lost 5 bases and the J gene lost 2 bases, with 13 bases spanning the gap. The CDR3 consists of 14 residues. Written as DNA, the CDR3 is TGTGCCTGGGGGACAACTAACCGCAATCAGCCCCAGCATTTT. As protein: CAWGTTNRNQPQHF.

The chain carries TRBV9 and TRBJ2-7, with 10 bases matching TRBD1. V lost 3 bases and J lost 0; bases outside the gene matches: 9. The CDR3 covers 17 residues. CDR1 and CDR2 from the germline V gene are SGDLS and YYNGEE. The CDR3 reads CASSAQTGGFFSYEQYF. CDR3 sequence (DNA): TGTGCCAGCAGCGCCCAGACAGGGGGCTTTTTCTCCTACGAGCAGTACTTC.

The chain joins TRBV6-5 to TRBJ1-3; TRBD1 might be the D (6 bases). Trimming took 4 bases from V and 2 from J, leaving 15 bases between them. CDR3 size: 16 residues. Germline values: CDR1 MNHEY, CDR2 SVGAGI. The CDR3 sequence: CASSSVSRGPGNTIYF. The CDR3 DNA reads TGTGCCAGCAGTTCAGTCTCCAGGGGCCCTGGAAACACCATATATTTT.

The CDR3 spells CASSPGVGTNTGELFF. CDR3 sequence (DNA): TGTGCCAGCAGCCCAGGGGTAGGGACGAACACCGGGGAGCTGTTTTTT. The chain recombines TRBV7-9 with TRBJ2-2, with TRBD1 as a possible D gene (6 bases). The CDR3 length is 16 residues. Germline-derived CDR1 and CDR2 are SEHNR and FQNEAQ (reference sequence). V lost 5 bases to trimming and J lost 0 bases, with 13 bases between them.

The rearrangement uses TRBV28 and TRBJ1-1; a weak D match, TRBD1 (6 bases). CDR1 MDHEN and CDR2 SYDVKM come from the germline V gene. The CDR3 covers 17 residues. V shed 4 bases and J shed 3 bases, with 21 bases lying between them. CDR3 DNA sequence: TGTGCCAGCAGTTACCCCCCCCGGGTCAGGGGATACACTGAAGCTTTCTTT. This gives the protein CASSYPPRVRGYTEAFF.

V usage is TRBV5-1 and J usage is TRBJ2-1; 8 bases line up with TRBD1. Germline CDR1 SGHRS, CDR2 YFSETQ. V lost 3 bases and J lost 8; bases outside the gene matches: 7. CDR3 length: 14 amino acids. The CDR3 is CASSWGQVSDEQFF. In DNA, the CDR3 is TGCGCCAGCAGCTGGGGACAGGTCAGCGATGAGCAGTTCTTC.

The rearrangement links TRBV27 to TRBJ2-3, with 7 bases fitting TRBD1. V dropped 5 bases and J dropped 3; count of bases not matched to a gene: 11. The CDR3 extends over 16 amino acids. Germline CDR1 is MNHEY and CDR2 is SMNVEV (reference sequence). The CDR3 sequence is CASSRPGTALTDTQYF. CDR3 DNA sequence: TGTGCCAGCAGTCGACCCGGGACAGCCTTAACAGATACGCAGTATTTT.

V is TRBV2 and J is TRBJ2-1; the D is unclear. V was shortened by 4 bases and J by 8 bases, with 18 bases between the two germline ends. Germline CDR1 and CDR2: SNHLY and FYNNEI. The CDR3 length is 15 residues. The CDR3 DNA is TGTGCCAGCAGTGCCCGCGATCGTGTGGTCTATGAGCAGTTCTTC. It codes for CASSARDRVVYEQFF.

About this clone: Other DNA sequences in the same sample also yield this CDR3. The rearrangement joins TRBV27 to TRBJ1-2; D is ambiguous. V was shortened by 2 bases and J by 2 bases, with 6 bases between the two germline ends. The V gene's germline CDR1 is MNHEY and CDR2 SMNVEV (reference sequence). CDR3 length: 13 amino acids. CDR3 in amino acids: CASSLRGNYGYTF. Written as DNA, the CDR3 is TGTGCCAGCAGTTTACGGGGAAACTATGGCTACACCTTC.

The gene calls are TRBV5-4 and TRBJ2-2; possible D gene TRBD2, 5 bases. Trimming removed 0 bases from V and 5 bases from J, with 11 bases in between. This CDR3 is 15 amino acids long. The germline CDR1 and CDR2 sequences are SGHNT and YYREEE (reference sequence). The CDR3 region has the DNA TGTGCCAGCAGCTTGGGAGGGCAGTATACCGGGGAGCTGTTTTTT. This sequence encodes CASSLGGQYTGELFF.